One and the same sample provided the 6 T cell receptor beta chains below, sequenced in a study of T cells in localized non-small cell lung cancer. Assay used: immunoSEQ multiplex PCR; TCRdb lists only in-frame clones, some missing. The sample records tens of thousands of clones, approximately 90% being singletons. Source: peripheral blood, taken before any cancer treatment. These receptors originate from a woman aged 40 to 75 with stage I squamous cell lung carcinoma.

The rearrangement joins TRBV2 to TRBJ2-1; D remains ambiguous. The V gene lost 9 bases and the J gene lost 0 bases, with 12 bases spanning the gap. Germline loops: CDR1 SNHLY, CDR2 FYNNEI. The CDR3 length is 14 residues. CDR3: CARDTVSSYNEQFF. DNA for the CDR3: TGTGCCAGAGATACAGTGAGCTCCTACAATGAGCAGTTCTTC. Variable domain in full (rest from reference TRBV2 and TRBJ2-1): EPEVTQTPSHQVTQMGQEVILRCVPISNHLYFYWYRQILGQKVEFLVSFYNNEISEKSEIFDDQFSVERPDGSNFTLKIRSTKLEDSAMYFCARDTVSSYNEQFFGPGTRLTVL.

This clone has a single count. In DNA form, the CDR3 reads TGTGCCAGCAGCGTAGGCCACGGAGGGAACACTGAAGCTTTCTTT. Amino acid sequence: CASSVGHGGNTEAFF. The chain links TRBV9 to TRBJ1-1; D remains unclear. V shed 0 bases and J shed 1 base, with 10 bases lying between them. Germline V gene data show CDR1 as SGDLS and CDR2 as YYNGEE. The CDR3 covers 15 residues.

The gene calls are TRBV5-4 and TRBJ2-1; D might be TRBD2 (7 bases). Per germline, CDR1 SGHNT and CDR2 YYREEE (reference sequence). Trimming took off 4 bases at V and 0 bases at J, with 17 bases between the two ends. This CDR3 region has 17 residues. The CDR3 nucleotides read TGTGCCAGCAGCCGCGGGGGCGGGGCCAGCTCCTACAATGAGCAGTTCTTC. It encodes CASSRGGGASSYNEQFF.

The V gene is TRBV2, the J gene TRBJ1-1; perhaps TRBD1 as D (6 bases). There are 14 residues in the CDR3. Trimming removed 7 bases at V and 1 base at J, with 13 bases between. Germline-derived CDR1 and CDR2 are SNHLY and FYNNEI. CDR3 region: CASTSGQPNTEAFF. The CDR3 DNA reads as TGTGCCAGCACCTCCGGACAGCCGAACACTGAAGCTTTCTTT.

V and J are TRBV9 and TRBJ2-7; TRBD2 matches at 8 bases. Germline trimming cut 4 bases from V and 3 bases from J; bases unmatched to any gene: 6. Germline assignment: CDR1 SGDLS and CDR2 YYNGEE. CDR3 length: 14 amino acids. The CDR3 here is CASSPRTSFYEQYF. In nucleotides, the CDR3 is TGTGCCAGCAGCCCCCGGACTAGCTTCTACGAGCAGTACTTC.

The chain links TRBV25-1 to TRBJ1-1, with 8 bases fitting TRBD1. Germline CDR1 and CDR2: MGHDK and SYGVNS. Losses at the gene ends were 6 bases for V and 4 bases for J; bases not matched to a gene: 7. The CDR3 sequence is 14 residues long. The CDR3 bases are TGTGCCAGCAGGAACAGGGGGAGTACCACTGAAGCTTTCTTT. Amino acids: CASRNRGSTTEAFF. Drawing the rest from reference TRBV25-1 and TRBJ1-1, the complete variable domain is EADIYQTPRYLVIGTGKKITLECSQTMGHDKMYWYQQDPGMELHLIHYSYGVNSTEKGDLSSESTVSRIRTEHFPLTLESARPSHTSQYLCASRNRGSTTEAFFGQGTRLTVV.